This TCR beta chain was obtained from a study of T cells after yellow fever vaccination (dated by TCRdb to about 2019). For the wider study: The SMART-Seq v4 Ultra Low Input RNA kit was used to prepare libraries from fractions with low cell numbers. Bulk PBMC replicates and cell subsets were isolated from blood drawn at multiple timepoints before and after both primary and secondary immunization. Two healthy male donors, one aged 18 to 30 and one aged 30 to 40 years, made up the cohort. To follow T-cell clones before and after both primary and booster YFV17D yellow fever vaccination, bulk TCR alpha and beta repertoires underwent longitudinal sequencing. Broad study findings and their caveats: Most clones expanded after primary vaccination were re-detected after the booster (approximately 96% of CD4 and around nine tenths of CD8), suggesting broad memory maintenance. Compared with the primary T-cell response, the secondary T-cell response was faster but weaker, reaching its peak on day 5 rather than on day 15. A small fraction of clonotypes appeared in both the CD4 and CD8 compartments, likely as a result of convergent recombination. FACS-sorted repertoires could contain abundant contaminating clonotypes from the bulk population, so computational filtering was required. Because only two donors were included in the study, the extent to which the findings can be generalized is limited.

TCRdb shows the sequencer as Illumina NovaSeq 6000. Synthesis of TCR cDNA relied on 5'RACE template switching, a step that introduced a universal primer site along with unique molecular identifiers. Priming for cDNA synthesis came from both the TCR alpha and TCR beta constant segments. Library amplification used two PCR steps, and the second PCR step added sample barcodes and sequencing adapters. Sequencing of libraries was performed on Illumina HiSeq 2500 (2x100 bp) or NovaSeq (2x150 bp). As for how the authors treated the data: Demultiplexing of reads and collapsing into UMI consensus sequences were performed with MIGEC, and V(D)J alignment was carried out with MiXCR. Using edgeR on replicate PBMC samples, clonotypes were called vaccine-responding if FDR was below 0.01 and the log2 fold change was above 5 up to day 15. Bulk clonotypes were assigned CD4 or CD8 identity according to which sequenced CD4 or CD8 repertoire held them at higher abundance. The public reads were quality trimmed at Q25 with fastp and then assembled into clones with MiXCR by TCRdb, keeping productive beta chains. Duplicate CDR3 protein sequences are folded into a single record with the most common DNA and genes. The authors' filters were not applied to this entry. The sample table records some 240,000 distinct CDR3 sequences; roughly 3% of these occur just once. The ten top clones hold approximately 3% of the sample.

There are many counts of this clonotype. Its antigen is unknown. No base-level quality is on record; no much larger clone is a single base apart. Trimming takes 5 bases from V and 0 bases from J, and the germline ends sit 11 bases apart. From the cysteine through the phenylalanine, the CDR3 covers 15 amino acids. Only the CDR3 DNA stays, 45 bases, in frame from base 1. CDR1 and CDR2, looked up from the germline V gene, are MNHEY and SVGAGI. Reading the label with the study, this specimen's treatment or condition is: live attenuated yellow fever vaccine strain. PBMCs were isolated from peripheral blood using a standard Ficoll-Paque protocol. CD4 and CD8 T-cell fractions were isolated with Dynabeads CD4 and CD8 positive selection kits. RNA was extracted with TriZol from bulk PBMCs, CD4 and CD8 fractions, and dextramer-positive and dextramer-negative fractions.

This clonotype was obtained from a man in his late teens or twenties who received the YFV17D yellow fever vaccine. The material sequenced was CD4+ T cells sorted from PBMCs, taken 10 days after the yellow fever booster vaccination. Recombination linked TRBV6-5 to TRBJ1-5, with the D gene uncertain. CDR3 protein: CASSRTGSSNQPQHF. The nucleotides are TGTGCCAGCAGTCGGACGGGGAGTAGCAATCAGCCCCAGCATTTT.